These T cell receptor beta chains were read from a single sample in a study of T cell changes during pregnancy in multiple sclerosis. The table came from immunoSEQ multiplex PCR; TCRdb's copy has only in-frame clones and leaves some out. The sample lists approximately 89,000 clones; 94% were seen once. The sample was peripheral blood, taken in the third trimester of pregnancy. These receptors all stem from a female donor with multiple sclerosis, enrolled in a pregnancy study. CDR3s include the opening cysteine and the closing phenylalanine or tryptophan. The D gene is left open where the match is weak. A row's size may be missing; if present it is once, few, many or a size class.

j_gene | d_gene | v_gene | abundance | CDR3aa | CDR3nt
TRBJ1-5 | . | TRBV7-2 | . | CASSQGRPGQPQHF | TGTGCCAGCAGCCAAGGCCGTCCGGGGCAGCCCCAGCATTTT
TRBJ1-5 | . | TRBV6-1 | . | CASSENRVGQPQHF | TGTGCCAGCAGTGAAAACAGGGTGGGGCAGCCCCAGCATTTT
TRBJ1-2 | TRBD1 | TRBV9 | . | CASSSSGGGYTF | TGTGCCAGCAGCTCATCAGGGGGCGGCTACACCTTC
TRBJ2-1 | . | TRBV9 | . | CASSVGIRGLEDNEQFF | TGTGCCAGCAGCGTAGGAATCAGGGGTTTGGAGGACAATGAGCAGTTCTTC
TRBJ1-5 | TRBD1 | TRBV4-1 | . | CASSQVFWDRVVHQPQHF | TGCGCCAGCAGCCAAGTTTTTTGGGACAGGGTTGTCCATCAGCCCCAGCATTTT
TRBJ2-3 | . | TRBV28 | . | CASSSALGADTQYF | TGTGCCAGCAGTTCCGCCCTCGGGGCAGATACGCAGTATTTT
TRBJ2-3 | . | TRBV5-1 | . | CASSSQVSTDTQYF | TGCGCCAGCAGCTCGCAGGTTAGCACAGATACGCAGTATTTT
TRBJ2-7 | TRBD1 | TRBV5-1 | . | CASSGRTGSYEQYF | TGCGCCAGCAGCGGCAGGACAGGGAGCTACGAGCAGTACTTC
TRBJ2-1 | TRBD2 | TRBV9 | . | CASSVDAGLDYNEQFF | TGTGCCAGCAGCGTAGATGCGGGACTAGATTACAATGAGCAGTTCTTC
TRBJ1-3 | . | TRBV21-1 | . | CASSKIARRSGNTIYF | TGTGCCAGCAGCAAAATAGCTCGGCGCTCTGGAAACACCATATATTTT
TRBJ2-5 | TRBD2 | TRBV5-1 | . | CASSFGGGRARETQYF | TGCGCCAGCAGCTTCGGCGGCGGGAGGGCCCGAGAGACCCAGTACTTC
TRBJ2-5 | . | TRBV29-1 | . | CSVPDYPFQETQYF | TGCAGCGTACCGGACTACCCATTCCAAGAGACCCAGTACTTC
TRBJ2-1 | . | TRBV7-6 | . | CASSLGEGAYNEQFF | TGTGCCAGCAGCTTAGGGGAGGGGGCCTACAATGAGCAGTTCTTC
TRBJ1-1 | . | TRBV9 | . | CASRGVMNTEAFF | TGTGCCAGCAGAGGAGTCATGAACACTGAAGCTTTCTTT
TRBJ1-3 | . | TRBV5-1 | . | CASSLTGIGNTIYF | TGCGCCAGCAGCTTAACAGGGATTGGAAACACCATATATTTT
TRBJ1-1 | . | TRBV14 | . | CASSQVEFVDTEAFF | TGTGCCAGCAGCCAAGTGGAGTTTGTTGACACTGAAGCTTTCTTT
TRBJ2-2 | . | TRBV4-1 | once | CASSQVGITRGPGELFF | TGCGCCAGCAGCCAAGTAGGGATCACCAGGGGACCCGGGGAGCTGTTTTTT
TRBJ1-2 | . | TRBV13 | . | CASSLVDSYYGYTF | TGTGCCAGCAGCTTAGTAGACAGCTACTATGGCTACACCTTC
TRBJ2-3 | . | TRBV5-1 | . | CASSPRPGRVTDTQYF | TGCGCCAGCAGCCCGAGGCCGGGAAGGGTCACAGATACGCAGTATTTT
TRBJ1-5 | . | TRBV21-1 | once | CASSKRGSGGNQPQHF | TGTGCCAGCAGCAAGCGAGGGTCTGGAGGCAATCAGCCCCAGCATTTT
TRBJ2-1 | . | TRBV29-1 | . | CSVEGGRWRDEQFF | TGCAGCGTTGAAGGGGGCAGGTGGCGTGATGAGCAGTTCTTC
TRBJ2-2 | . | TRBV9 | . | CASSVLTGELFF | TGTGCCAGCAGCGTCCTCACCGGGGAGCTGTTTTTT
TRBJ1-3 | . | TRBV2 | . | CASSSQYSGNTIYF | TGTGCCAGCAGCTCCCAGTACTCTGGAAACACCATATATTTT
TRBJ2-7 | . | TRBV6-5 | . | CASSEGTSLYEQYF | TGTGCCAGCAGCGAGGGTACATCGCTCTACGAGCAGTACTTC
TRBJ2-2 | . | TRBV11-2 | . | CASSPYTGELFF | TGTGCCAGCAGCCCTTATACCGGGGAGCTGTTTTTT
TRBJ2-7 | . | TRBV2 | . | CASSPLAHYEQYF | TGTGCCAGCAGCCCTCTAGCCCACTACGAGCAGTACTTC
TRBJ1-2 | . | TRBV18 | . | CASSPRPSRDSYYGYTF | TGTGCCAGCTCACCACGGCCGAGCAGGGATTCTTACTATGGCTACACCTTC
TRBJ1-4 | . | TRBV2 | . | CASSDQEGGRTTNEKLFF | TGTGCCAGCAGTGACCAGGAAGGGGGTAGAACAACTAATGAAAAACTGTTTTTT
TRBJ2-7 | TRBD1 | TRBV7-6 | once | CASSLPQGTVSYEQYF | TGTGCCAGCAGCTTACCCCAAGGGACAGTTTCCTACGAGCAGTACTTC
TRBJ1-3 | TRBD1 | TRBV4-2 | few | CASSQDWGQPGNTIYF | TGTGCCAGCAGCCAAGATTGGGGACAGCCCGGAAACACCATATATTTT
TRBJ2-4 | TRBD1 | TRBV28 | . | CASSPRGQGKNIQYF | TGTGCCAGCAGCCCGAGGGGACAGGGTAAAAACATTCAGTACTTC
TRBJ1-2 | . | TRBV7-5 | . | CVRSFATGNLGYTF | .
TRBJ2-2 | . | TRBV5-1 | . | CASSSSQGIGELFF | TGCGCCAGCAGCTCAAGCCAGGGAATCGGGGAGCTGTTTTTT
TRBJ2-7 | TRBD1 | TRBV18 | . | CASSPPWGQGLQYF | TGTGCCAGCTCACCTCCTTGGGGACAGGGTCTTCAGTACTTC
TRBJ1-1 | . | TRBV7-3 | . | CASSPDISNTEAFF | TGTGCCAGCAGCCCGGACATTTCGAACACTGAAGCTTTCTTT
TRBJ2-7 | . | TRBV30 | . | CAGLEGAEYEQYF | TGTGCCGGGCTTGAGGGCGCCGAGTACGAGCAGTACTTC
TRBJ2-3 | . | TRBV30 | . | CAWSLSGGSTDTQYF | TGTGCCTGGAGTTTGAGCGGTGGGTCCACAGATACGCAGTATTTT
TRBJ2-1 | TRBD1 | TRBV6-1 | . | CASSEAHRGSYNEQFF | TGTGCCAGCAGTGAAGCGCACAGGGGCTCTTACAATGAGCAGTTCTTC
TRBJ2-5 | TRBD2 | TRBV19 | . | CASSPAGAGVQETQYF | TGTGCCAGTAGCCCAGCGGGGGCGGGAGTACAAGAGACCCAGTACTTC
TRBJ1-2 | . | TRBV29-1 | . | CSVASAGMGYGYTF | TGCAGCGTCGCCAGCGCAGGGATGGGCTATGGCTACACCTTC
TRBJ2-2 | . | TRBV19 | . | CASSISAESGELFF | TGTGCCAGTAGTATTAGTGCGGAATCCGGGGAGCTGTTTTTT
TRBJ2-3 | . | TRBV28 | . | CAANPGVNTDTQYF | TGTGCCGCTAACCCAGGGGTCAACACAGATACGCAGTATTTT
TRBJ2-1 | TRBD2 | TRBV5-8 | . | CGGWSGGGPFDNEQFF | TGTGGAGGATGGTCCGGGGGAGGGCCTTTCGACAATGAGCAGTTCTTC
TRBJ1-2 | . | TRBV19 | few | CASRREVPGGYTF | TGTGCCAGTAGGCGTGAGGTCCCGGGTGGCTACACCTTC
TRBJ1-1 | . | TRBV29-1 | . | CSVAGTEAFF | TGCAGCGTTGCGGGGACTGAAGCTTTCTTT
TRBJ2-6 | . | TRBV7-2 | . | CASSVRTAPSGANVLTF | TGTGCCAGCAGCGTCCGGACAGCCCCCTCTGGGGCCAACGTCCTGACTTTC
TRBJ2-3 | TRBD1 | TRBV4-1 | . | CASSQEGRDRGDTQYF | TGCGCCAGCAGCCAAGAAGGGCGGGACAGGGGGGATACGCAGTATTTT
TRBJ1-4 | . | TRBV30 | . | CAWSVRSTNEKLFF | TGTGCCTGGAGTGTACGGTCAACTAATGAAAAACTGTTTTTT
TRBJ1-4 | TRBD1 | TRBV29-1 | once | CSVAGTGTREKLFF | TGCAGCGTGGCCGGGACAGGGACGAGGGAAAAACTGTTTTTT
TRBJ2-3 | . | TRBV6-1 | . | CASSEWEVRSTDTQYF | TGTGCCAGCAGTGAATGGGAGGTAAGAAGCACAGATACGCAGTATTTT
TRBJ2-7 | . | TRBV7-9 | . | CASSFQGRYEQYF | TGTGCCAGCAGCTTCCAGGGCCGCTACGAGCAGTACTTC